This TCR beta chain was identified during a study of blood T cell repertoires in COVID-19. Germline values: CDR1 LNHDA, CDR2 SQIVND (reference sequence). Trimming removed 4 bases from V and 1 base from J, with 13 bases in between. This CDR3 spans 15 amino acids. As originally analysed: Scientists estimated how many nucleated cells there were by amplifying reference gene primers. Sequenced by immunoSEQ multiplex PCR; TCRdb stores in-frame clones only, minus some. The DNA was the basis for D and trimming; V, J and clone size are from that table. The table has some 110,000 clones, roughly 80% seen once; the top ten hold 2% to 3%.

The sample comprised peripheral blood. The receptor comes from a man in his forties or fifties with acute or convalescent COVID-19. The rearrangement uses TRBV19 and TRBJ1-1; weak D call: TRBD1 (6 bases). CDR3 loop: CASSRGTLGNTEAFF. CDR3 sequence (DNA): TGTGCCAGTAGTAGAGGGACACTTGGGAACACTGAAGCTTTCTTT.